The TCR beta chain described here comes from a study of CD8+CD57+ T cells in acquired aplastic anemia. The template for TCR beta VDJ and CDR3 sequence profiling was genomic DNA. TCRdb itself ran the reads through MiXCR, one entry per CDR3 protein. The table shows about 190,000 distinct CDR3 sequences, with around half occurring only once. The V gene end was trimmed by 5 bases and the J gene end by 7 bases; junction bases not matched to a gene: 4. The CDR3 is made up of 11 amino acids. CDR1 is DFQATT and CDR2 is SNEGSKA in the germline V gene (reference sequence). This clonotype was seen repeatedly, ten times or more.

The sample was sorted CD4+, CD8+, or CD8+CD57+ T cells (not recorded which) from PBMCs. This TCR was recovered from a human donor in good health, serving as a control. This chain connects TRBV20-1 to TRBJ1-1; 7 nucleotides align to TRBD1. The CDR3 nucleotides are TGCAGTGCTCATGGACAGGTTGAAGCTTTCTTT. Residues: CSAHGQVEAFF.